The sequence of this TCR beta chain was determined in a study of T cells expressing NK-cell markers (dated by TCRdb to 2019 to 2021). Describing the broader study: Three sorted T-cell subsets (CD3+CD56+NKG2C+, CD3+CD56+NKG2C- and CD3+CD56-NKG2C+) from about 8 donors had their TCR beta-chain repertoires profiled. Among the eight sequenced donors, only one was HCMV-seronegative, while the other seven were HCMV-seropositive. The libraries were sequenced on Illumina HiSeq 2000/2500, MiSeq or NextSeq, producing 2 x 150 bp reads. The eight sequenced donors were randomly selected healthy volunteers, three men and five women. General findings and caveats noted by the study authors: In 5 to 7 donors, the dominant CD3+CD56+NKG2C+ clonotypes were found to rank among the top 10 CD8+ clonotypes and to make up 1.0-7.0% of CD8+ T cells. Those dominant clonotypes were again the most abundant among CD3+CD56-NKG2C+ cells in a handful of donors, at roughly 25-60.1%. It remained unclear whether the expanded NKG2C-expressing T cell clones were specific for HCMV antigens.

Reads for this sample came from an Illumina HiSeq 2000. 5'RACE template switching, by which a universal primer site and unique molecular identifiers were added, was used to make TCR beta cDNA libraries. cDNA synthesis was primed from the TCR beta constant segment and was followed by two successive PCR amplification steps. Under the source paper's analysis protocol: Reads were demultiplexed and grouped by UMI with MIGEC, and clonotypes were assembled and quantified with MiTCR. Only TCR cDNA sequences supported by at least two reads were kept to exclude erroneous sequences. The tcR package was used for downstream repertoire analysis, with clonotypes matched between fractions based on CDR3 nucleotide sequence plus V segment. VDJmatch was used to annotate antigen specificity against VDJdb, with one amino acid substitution in CDR3 permitted. Following reprocessing of the reads by TCRdb, the data hold one row per CDR3 protein sequence and no DNA is available. TCRdb assigned the V and J calls; the authors' analysis was not used. The sample's table lists a count of a few hundred thousand distinct CDR3 sequences. In total, the top ten clones hold around 4% of the sample.

Regarding this clonotype: The antigen it recognizes is unknown.

Including the terminal cysteine and phenylalanine, the CDR3 comprises 15 residues. No DNA appears here. Via the germline V gene, CDR1 is KGHDR and CDR2 SFDVKD. HCMV-specific IgG was detected in serum with a commercial ELISA kit to determine HCMV serostatus. Peripheral blood mononuclear cells were isolated from blood by Ficoll density gradient centrifugation. The rearranged segments are TRBV24-1 and TRBJ2-7; TCRdb gives TRBD2 as the D gene, but with no DNA this cannot be confirmed. The specimen sequenced was blood T cells: a sorted CD56 or NKG2C T cell subset, CD4+ or CD8+ T cells, or bulk PBMC T cells (not recorded which). The clonotype comes from a man between 18 and 35 years old in good health. Donor details come from another sample of the same person, matched by shared clones. The CDR3 is CATSLAGGEIDEQYF.